These T cell receptor beta chains were read from a single sample in a study of esophageal squamous cell carcinoma under preoperative chemotherapy. TCRdb reprocessed the PCR reads via MiXCR and lists one record per CDR3 protein. There are roughly 30,000 distinct CDR3 sequences in the sample; roughly 52% occur only once, and about 12% lies in the top ten. The specimen was obtained from a patient given preoperative chemotherapy. The receptors derive from a human donor with esophageal squamous cell carcinoma. The donor label of this sample is uncertain. Both conserved end residues are part of each CDR3. The D gene is left open where the match is weak. Rows give clone size only sometimes, using once, few, many, or a class for an expanded clone.

j_call v_call clone_size d_call cdr3_aa cdr3_nt
TRBJ2-7 TRBV7-8 many . CASSLVHYEQYF TGTGCCAGCAGCTTAGTTCACTACGAGCAGTACTTC
TRBJ2-1 TRBV20-1 many . CSAVPGLRDEQFF TGCAGTGCTGTTCCGGGACTGCGGGATGAGCAGTTCTTC
TRBJ2-5 TRBV7-8 once . CAAGLGDRDTDTQYF TGTGCCGCGGGGCTCGGGGACCGGGACACAGATACCCAGTACTTC
TRBJ2-5 TRBV7-6 . . CASSLDPALRGRAQNTQYF TGTGCCAGCAGCTTGGATCCGGCCCTCCGGGGGCGTGCCCAAAACACCCAGTACTTC
TRBJ1-1 TRBV5-1 . . CASRPDSSNTEAFF TGCGCCAGCAGACCGGACAGCTCGAACACTGAAGCTTTCTTT
TRBJ2-3 TRBV12-3/TRBV12-4 . . CASSLTPDTQYF TGTGCCAGCAGTTTAACGCCAGATACGCAGTATTTT
TRBJ2-7 TRBV7-2 many TRBD1 CASSRDRYEQYF TGTGCCAGCAGCCGGGACAGGTACGAGCAGTACTTC
TRBJ2-1 TRBV6-1 many . CASSREQGPYNEQFF TGTGCCAGCAGTCGAGAGCAAGGCCCATACAATGAGCAGTTCTTC
TRBJ2-2 TRBV7-8 medium-sized TRBD2 CASSLTSVGFNTGELFF TGTGCCAGCAGCTTGACTAGCGTTGGGTTCAACACCGGGGAGCTGTTTTTT
TRBJ2-7 TRBV11-3 . . CASSSDRSYSYEQYF TGTGCCAGCAGCTCAGACAGGAGTTACTCCTACGAGCAGTACTTC
TRBJ2-2 TRBV7-2 medium-sized . CASSSDRRAGELFF TGTGCCAGCAGCTCGGACAGAAGGGCCGGGGAGCTGTTTTTT
TRBJ2-3 TRBV6-1 once . CASSVSTGGGTETQYF TGTGCCAGCAGCGTATCAACAGGGGGGGGCACAGAGACCCAGTACTTT
TRBJ2-5 TRBV7-8 . . CASSPMFF TGTGCCAGCAGCCCCATGTTCTTC
TRBJ1-3 TRBV12-3/TRBV12-4 many . CASGVGPGNTIYF TGTGCCAGCGGGGTAGGGCCTGGAAACACCATATATTTT
TRBJ2-3 TRBV7-4 . . CARGRKTANTGEQYF TGTGCCCGCGGCCGGAAGACTGCGAACACAGGTGAGCAGTATTTT
TRBJ2-6 TRBV7-2 few . CASSLAPLAGANVLTF TGTGCCAGCAGCTTAGCCCCCTTAGCTGGGGCCAACGTCCTGACTTTC
TRBJ2-1 TRBV11-3 few . CASSLVALANEQFF TGTGCCAGCAGCTTAGTGGCGCTTGCCAATGAGCAGTTCTTC
TRBJ2-5 TRBV11-2 . . CASSLDWMGETQYF TGTGCCAGCAGCTTAGATTGGATGGGAGAGACCCAGTACTTC
TRBJ2-1 TRBV7-9 . TRBD2 CASSPPAGVNEQFF TGTGCCAGCAGCCCCCCGGCGGGAGTCAATGAGCAGTTCTTC
TRBJ2-5 TRBV7-2 few . CASSLEGKETQYF TGTGCCAGCAGCTTAGAGGGGAAAGAGACCCAGTACTTC
TRBJ2-1 TRBV3-1 . . CASSQARSEQFF TGTGCCAGCAGCCAAGCTCGGTCGGAGCAGTTCTTC
TRBJ2-4 TRBV9 . TRBD2 CASSVGTSGYNEQYF TGTGCCAGCAGCGTAGGGACTAGCGGTTACAATGAGCAGTACTTC
TRBJ2-5 TRBV11-2 many . CASSLVSTGYAETQYF TGTGCCAGCAGCTTAGTAAGTACAGGGTACGCAGAGACCCAGTACTTC
TRBJ2-1 TRBV13 many TRBD2 CASTLWASGTYNEQFF TGTGCCAGCACCCTTTGGGCTAGCGGGACCTACAATGAGCAGTTCTTC
TRBJ2-2 TRBV6-1 many . CASTTETPVGGELFF TGTGCCAGCACCACAGAGACTCCGGTCGGCGGGGAGCTGTTTTTT
TRBJ2-7 TRBV7-2 medium-sized . CASSHNSGAGLEQYF TGTGCCAGCAGCCACAACAGTGGGGCCGGGCTCGAGCAGTACTTC
TRBJ2-7 TRBV7-2 . TRBD1 CASSSIQGHEQYF TGTGCCAGCAGCTCTATACAGGGGCACGAGCAGTACTTC
TRBJ2-5 TRBV6-1 many TRBD2 CASSQTRGLAGGRGETQYF TGTGCCAGCAGTCAAACGAGGGGACTAGCGGGAGGGAGAGGAGAGACCCAGTACTTC
TRBJ2-1 TRBV7-2 . . CASKDGVGNNEQFF TGTGCCAGCAAAGACGGGGTAGGCAACAATGAGCAGTTCTTC
TRBJ2-5 TRBV7-7 . TRBD1 CASSLAHGQGSFETQYF TGTGCCAGCAGCTTAGCGCATGGACAGGGCTCGTTCGAGACCCAGTACTTC